The present entry profiles one T cell receptor (beta chain) with its context. The data were obtained in a study of cytomegalovirus exposure and HLA in healthy donors. The PCR employed 60 Vbeta primers together with 13 Jbeta primers. Method: immunoSEQ multiplex PCR; TCRdb's copy keeps in-frame clones and lacks some. Of roughly 170,000 clones in the sample, about 81% are singletons; the top ten hold about 2.2%. Germline V gene data show CDR1 as LGHNA and CDR2 as YNFKEQ. The CDR3 runs to 16 residues. V dropped 0 bases and J dropped 9; count of bases not matched to a gene: 10. This sequence originates from a woman aged 30 to 39 in good health and CMV-seronegative. The chain joins TRBV4-2 to TRBJ2-1, with TRBD2 matching over 8 bases. The sample comprised PBMCs. CDR3 in amino acids: CASSQEGAGVPGEQFF. Here the CDR3 DNA reads TGTGCCAGCAGCCAAGAAGGAGCGGGAGTCCCGGGTGAGCAGTTCTTC.